The rows below give T cell receptor beta chains drawn from one sample of a study of CD8 T cells in Susac syndrome. A single record per CDR3 protein comes from TCRdb applying MiXCR to the immunoSEQ multiplex PCR reads. The table includes about 210,000 distinct CDR3 sequences, roughly 96% detected once. The sequenced sample was CD4+ T cells from PBMCs. These receptors came from a human donor with multiple sclerosis. Both conserved end residues are part of each CDR3. The D gene is left open where the match is weak. Clone size appears in some rows only: once, few, many, or a class for an expanded clone.

v_call,d_call,clone_size,j_call,cdr3_aa,cdr3_nt
TRBV25-1,NA,NA,TRBJ2-5,CASRGRLGQETQYF,TGTGCCAGCAGAGGCAGACTAGGCCAAGAGACCCAGTACTTC
TRBV12-3/TRBV12-4,NA,NA,TRBJ2-4,CASSGGDIQYF,TGTGCCAGCAGTGGCGGTGACATTCAGTACTTC
TRBV27,TRBD2,NA,TRBJ2-3,CASSSPGGFHAAQYF,TGTGCCAGCAGTTCTCCGGGAGGGTTTCACGCGGCGCAGTATTTT
TRBV29-1,TRBD1,NA,TRBJ2-1,CSAKPHGGTGFLHEQFF,TGCAGCGCGAAACCCCATGGGGGGACAGGGTTTCTCCATGAGCAGTTCTTC
TRBV20-1,TRBD2,NA,TRBJ2-1,CSASSGLAGGGNEQFF,TGCAGTGCTAGTTCGGGACTAGCGGGAGGAGGCAATGAGCAGTTCTTC
TRBV20-1,TRBD1,NA,TRBJ1-5,CSAKPRTGTNQPQHF,TGCAGTGCTAAGCCGAGGACAGGGACGAATCAGCCCCAGCATTTT
TRBV12-3/TRBV12-4,TRBD1,NA,TRBJ2-7,CASSILGTGSYEQYF,TGTGCCAGCAGTATACTTGGGACAGGGTCTTACGAGCAGTACTTC
TRBV15,NA,NA,TRBJ1-3,CATSRDLVSGNTIYF,TGTGCCACCAGCAGAGATTTGGTGTCTGGAAACACCATATATTTT
TRBV25-1,NA,NA,TRBJ1-2,CASSEPGVGGYTF,TGTGCCAGCAGTGAACCAGGGGTCGGTGGCTACACCTTC
TRBV7-9,NA,once,TRBJ2-3,CASSNPSANTDTQYF,TGTGCCAGCAGCAATCCTAGCGCCAACACAGATACGCAGTATTTT
TRBV14,TRBD2,NA,TRBJ2-1,CASSQHPGLGAAFF,TGTGCCAGCAGCCAACACCCGGGACTAGGGGCTGCGTTCTTC
TRBV27,NA,NA,TRBJ2-7,CASSPNPGLQYEQYF,TGTGCCAGCAGTCCAAACCCGGGACTCCAGTACGAGCAGTACTTC
TRBV2,NA,NA,TRBJ1-4,CASSPGGSNEKLFF,TGTGCCAGCAGCCCGGGGGGGAGTAATGAAAAACTGTTTTTT
TRBV9,NA,NA,TRBJ1-6,CASSVGSNSSPLHF,TGTGCCAGCAGCGTAGGTTCTAATAGTTCACCCCTCCACTTT
TRBV9,NA,NA,TRBJ2-3,CASSASGRASTDTQYF,TGTGCCAGCAGTGCGTCGGGACGCGCTAGCACAGATACGCAGTATTTT
TRBV12-3/TRBV12-4,NA,NA,TRBJ2-1,CASSLRLGSSYNEQFF,TGTGCCAGCAGTTTACGATTGGGGAGCTCCTACAATGAGCAGTTCTTC
TRBV7-3,NA,NA,TRBJ2-3,CASSAFPQVTDTQYF,TGTGCCAGCAGCGCCTTCCCACAGGTCACAGATACGCAGTATTTT
TRBV9,TRBD1,NA,TRBJ2-5,CASSVGGTGNSQETQYF,TGTGCCAGCAGCGTAGGCGGGACAGGGAACTCCCAAGAGACCCAGTACTTC
TRBV2,TRBD1,NA,TRBJ1-2,CASRPPLDRPWSYTF,TGTGCCAGCAGGCCTCCCTTGGACAGGCCGTGGAGCTACACCTTC
TRBV6-5,NA,NA,TRBJ2-7,CAVKGQGLDEQYF,TGTGCCGTAAAGGGTCAGGGTCTCGACGAGCAGTACTTC